One and the same sample provided the 21 T cell receptor beta chains below, sequenced in a study of identical twins. A single record per CDR3 protein comes from TCRdb applying MiXCR to the 5' RACE reads. The repertoire holds nearly 650,000 distinct CDR3 sequences, with around 7.4% as singletons. These data were likewise used in another study, on yellow fever vaccine responses in identical twins.

Input material: PBMCs. Receptors originate from a woman under 30 in good health.

The V and J genes are TRBV13 and TRBJ1-4; possible D gene TRBD1, 5 bases. The CDR3 covers 12 residues. The V gene's germline CDR1 is PRHDT and CDR2 FYEKMQ (reference sequence). The V and J ends lost 8 bases and 10 bases respectively, with 14 bases between them. CDR3 sequence reads: CASGAAEGKLFF. The CDR3 nucleotides are TGTGCCAGCGGGGCTGCTGAGGGAAAACTGTTTTTT. Based on the CDR3 plus reference TRBV13 and TRBJ1-4, the full variable domain is AAGVIQSPRHLIKEKRETATLKCYPIPRHDTVYWYQQGPGQDPQFLISFYEKMQSDKGSIPDRFSAQQFSDYHSELNMSSLELGDSALYFCASGAAEGKLFFGSGTQLSVL.

The chain joins TRBV7-9 to TRBJ1-2; 9 nucleotides line up with TRBD1. V lost 5 bases and J lost 2; bases outside the gene matches: 6. Germline values: CDR1 SEHNR, CDR2 FQNEAQ (reference sequence). CDR3 length: 15 amino acids. The CDR3 sequence is CASSPYRGPNYGYTF. The CDR3 nucleotides read TGTGCCAGCAGCCCTTACAGGGGGCCCAACTATGGCTACACCTTC.

This clonotype was recorded many times. This chain uses TRBV7-9 with TRBJ2-7; no clear D gene. CDR1 and CDR2 from the germline V gene are SEHNR and FQNEAQ (reference sequence). This CDR3 comprises 11 residues. Trimming removed 4 bases from V and 5 bases from J, with 6 bases in between. The CDR3 DNA is TGTGCCAGCAGCTACGTCGACGAGCAGTACTTC. Protein: CASSYVDEQYF.

This clonotype appeared a few times. The rearrangement links TRBV9 to TRBJ2-1; D perhaps matches TRBD1 (5 bases). The CDR3 is 15 amino acids. V lost 0 bases and J 7 bases, leaving 14 bases between the germline ends. Germline lookup yields CDR1 SGDLS and CDR2 YYNGEE. DNA for the CDR3: TGTGCCAGCAGCGTAGCCGACAGAGTGAGAAATGAGCAGTTCTTC. Translation gives CASSVADRVRNEQFF. The complete variable domain, with remaining parts taken from reference TRBV9 and TRBJ2-1, reads DSGVTQTPKHLITATGQRVTLRCSPRSGDLSVYWYQQSLDQGLQFLIQYYNGEERAKGNILERFSAQQFPDLHSELNLSSLELGDSALYFCASSVADRVRNEQFFGPGTRLTVL.

This clonotype has a handful of counts. The V gene is TRBV12-5, the J gene TRBJ2-2, with D perhaps being TRBD1 or TRBD2 (6 bases each). The CDR3 spans 14 residues. CDR1 and CDR2 from the germline V gene are LGHNT and FRNRAP. Trimming removed 6 bases at V and 6 bases at J, with 14 bases between. The CDR3 sequence is CASGLGGRPGELFF. In DNA, the CDR3 is TGTGCTAGTGGGCTCGGGGGCCGCCCCGGGGAGCTGTTTTTT.

This clonotype was counted many times. V is TRBV20-1 and J is TRBJ2-7, with D uncertain. Germline assignment: CDR1 DFQATT and CDR2 SNEGSKA (reference sequence). The CDR3 has 13 amino acids. V was cut by 3 bases and J by 0 bases, with 9 bases left in between. CDR3 sequence reads: CSASRSSSYEQYV. The CDR3 DNA is TGCAGTGCTAGTCGGTCCAGCTCCTACGAGCAGTACGTC.

This clonotype came up a few times. The rearrangement uses TRBV27 and TRBJ2-6; D is possibly TRBD2 (6 bases). This CDR3 spans 18 amino acids. Trimming pared 6 bases from V and 2 bases from J, leaving 20 bases between. Per germline, CDR1 MNHEY and CDR2 SMNVEV (reference sequence). The CDR3 DNA sequence: TGTGCCAGCAGGCCCTTGGGGGACTCCCTCCCTGGGGCCAACGTCCTGACTTTC. This gives the protein CASRPLGDSLPGANVLTF.

In its sample, this clonotype was seen a few times. The chain carries TRBV24-1 and TRBJ2-5, with 10 bases matching TRBD1. This CDR3 has 17 amino acids. Germline loops: CDR1 KGHDR, CDR2 SFDVKD. J was trimmed by 6 bases and V by 4 bases; bases with no gene match: 13. The CDR3: CATSEAQAGTGEKTQYF. Here the CDR3 DNA reads TGTGCCACCAGTGAAGCCCAGGCTGGGACAGGGGAAAAGACCCAGTACTTC.

This clonotype was detected only a few times. CDR3 amino acids: CATSDRVNEQFF. The CDR3 DNA follows: TGTGCCACCAGTGACAGGGTCAATGAGCAGTTCTTC. V is TRBV24-1 and J is TRBJ2-1; tentatively, D is TRBD1 (5 bases). Germline CDR1 reads KGHDR; CDR2 reads SFDVKD. V lost 4 bases to trimming and J lost 6 bases, with 6 bases between them. This CDR3 region has 12 residues.

This clonotype was recorded at least ten times. V usage is TRBV29-1 and J usage is TRBJ1-5; D gene unclear. The CDR3 runs 12 residues. The V end was cut by 0 bases, the J end by 8 bases, with 8 bases between. The germline V gene encodes CDR1 SQVTM and CDR2 ANQGSEA. The CDR3 spells CSVEDPPEPQHF. CDR3 DNA sequence: TGCAGCGTTGAAGATCCCCCTGAGCCCCAGCATTTT.

This clonotype has a count of ten or more. The chain combines TRBV20-1 with TRBJ2-4, with 7 nucleotides matching TRBD1. Germline assignment: CDR1 DFQATT and CDR2 SNEGSKA (reference sequence). This CDR3 region has 14 residues. Losses at the gene ends were 6 bases for V and 1 base for J; bases not matched to a gene: 6. This chain's CDR3 is CSATTGSAKNIQYF. DNA for the CDR3: TGCAGTGCGACGACAGGGTCTGCCAAAAACATTCAGTACTTC.

The CDR3 region is CSARGGQGDGYTF. CDR3 nucleotides: TGCAGTGCTAGAGGAGGGCAGGGGGACGGCTACACCTTC. V is TRBV20-1 and J is TRBJ1-2, with 7 bases matching TRBD1. Germline values: CDR1 DFQATT, CDR2 SNEGSKA (reference sequence). The V and J ends lost 1 base and 8 bases, in that order; junction bases with no gene match: 7. This CDR3 contains 13 residues.

The sample holds many counts of this clonotype. The chain employs TRBV10-1 and TRBJ1-5; 7 nucleotides agree with TRBD1. The germline V gene encodes CDR1 WNHNN and CDR2 SYGVQD (reference sequence). The CDR3 consists of 13 residues. The V and J ends lost 6 bases and 2 bases, in that order; junction bases with no gene match: 1. The CDR3 sequence is CASSGTGNQPQHF. CDR3 nucleotides: TGCGCCAGCAGCGGGACAGGCAATCAGCCCCAGCATTTT.

V is TRBV4-1 and J is TRBJ2-1; TRBD2 matches 11 bases. The germline CDR1 and CDR2 sequences are MGHRA and YSYEKL. CDR3 size: 19 residues. V dropped 3 bases and J dropped 0; count of bases not matched to a gene: 10. The CDR3 DNA reads TGCGCCAGCAGCCATAAATATCTGACTAGCGGGACCTCCTACAATGAGCAGTTCTTC. Amino acids: CASSHKYLTSGTSYNEQFF.

This clonotype was counted ten times or more. The chain employs TRBV7-8 and TRBJ1-4; D uncertain. The germline CDR1 and CDR2 sequences are SGHVS and FQNEAQ. Trimming took off 5 bases at V and 5 bases at J, with 9 bases between the two ends. CDR3 length: 13 amino acids. CDR3 region: CASSRDWNEKLFF. The CDR3 DNA is TGTGCCAGCAGCAGGGATTGGAATGAAAAACTGTTTTTT.

There are a few counts of this clonotype. V gene TRBV3-1 combines with J gene TRBJ2-7; 7 bases fit TRBD2. The V gene end was trimmed by 5 bases and the J gene end by 2 bases; junction bases not matched to a gene: 9. Germline V gene data show CDR1 as LGHDT and CDR2 as YNNKEL (reference sequence). The CDR3 extends over 15 amino acids. The CDR3 here is CASSYAGLPTYEQYF. Written as DNA, the CDR3 is TGTGCCAGCAGCTACGCGGGACTACCCACCTACGAGCAGTACTTC.

This clonotype has ten or more counts. The chain is built from TRBV12-3 or TRBV12-4 and TRBJ2-1, with 8 bases aligning to TRBD2. The CDR3 consists of 15 residues. Trimming removed 4 bases from V and 8 bases from J; junction bases left unmatched: 10. The CDR3 DNA follows: TGTGCCAGCAGTTCCTCGGGGGGGCATTATCATGAGCAGTTCTTC. It specifies CASSSSGGHYHEQFF.

This clonotype was recorded many times. The genes are TRBV7-9 and TRBJ1-3; D is possibly TRBD1 (5 bases). V was shortened by 2 bases and J by 0 bases, with 8 bases between the two germline ends. The CDR3 is 15 amino acids. Germline lookup yields CDR1 SEHNR and CDR2 FQNEAQ (reference sequence). CDR3 sequence reads: CASSLSGNSGNTIYF. CDR3 nucleotide sequence: TGTGCCAGCAGCTTATCAGGGAACTCTGGAAACACCATATATTTT.

This rearrangement joins TRBV5-1 to TRBJ2-3, with 9 bases fitting TRBD1. CDR1 SGHRS and CDR2 YFSETQ come from the germline V gene. V shed 4 bases and J 2 bases; nucleotides not matched to a gene: 11. The CDR3 is 17 residues long. CDR3 coding DNA: TGCGCCAGCAGCATCAGACAGGGGGGGAGGTCCACAGATACGCAGTATTTT. It translates to CASSIRQGGRSTDTQYF.

This clonotype was found a few times. This sequence joins TRBV11-2 and TRBJ2-1, with 7 bases fitting TRBD2. With V trimmed by 2 bases and J by 0 bases, 7 bases remained unmatched. The CDR3 consists of 17 residues. Germline V gene sequence: CDR1 SGHAT, CDR2 FQNNGV. Here the CDR3 DNA reads TGTGCCAGCAGCTTAAGGCTAGCGGAGAGCTCCTACAATGAGCAGTTCTTC. Translated, it gives CASSLRLAESSYNEQFF.

This clonotype was picked up many times. J is TRBJ2-5 and V is TRBV15; 8 nucleotides align to TRBD1. Germline values: CDR1 LNHNV, CDR2 YYDKDF (reference sequence). Unmatched junction bases numbered 6, after V lost 4 bases and J lost 2 bases. The CDR3 length is 15 residues. CDR3 residues: CATSTYRQGQETQYF. The DNA of the CDR3 is TGTGCCACCAGCACTTACCGACAGGGGCAAGAGACCCAGTACTTC.